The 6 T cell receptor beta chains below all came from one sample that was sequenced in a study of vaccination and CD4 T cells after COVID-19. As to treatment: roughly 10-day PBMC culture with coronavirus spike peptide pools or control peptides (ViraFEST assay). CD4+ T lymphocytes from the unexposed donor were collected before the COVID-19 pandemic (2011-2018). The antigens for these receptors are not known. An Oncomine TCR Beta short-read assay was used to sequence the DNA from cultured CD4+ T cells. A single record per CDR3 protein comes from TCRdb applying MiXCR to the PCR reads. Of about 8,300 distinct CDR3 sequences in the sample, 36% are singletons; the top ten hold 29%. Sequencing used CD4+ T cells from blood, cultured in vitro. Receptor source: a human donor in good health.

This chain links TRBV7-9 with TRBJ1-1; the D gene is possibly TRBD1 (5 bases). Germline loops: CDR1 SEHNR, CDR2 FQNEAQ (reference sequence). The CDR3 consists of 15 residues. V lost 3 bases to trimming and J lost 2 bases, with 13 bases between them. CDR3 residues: CASSLRGGTNTEAFF. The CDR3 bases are TGTGCCAGCAGCTTGCGGGGGGGGACTAACACTGAAGCTTTCTTT.

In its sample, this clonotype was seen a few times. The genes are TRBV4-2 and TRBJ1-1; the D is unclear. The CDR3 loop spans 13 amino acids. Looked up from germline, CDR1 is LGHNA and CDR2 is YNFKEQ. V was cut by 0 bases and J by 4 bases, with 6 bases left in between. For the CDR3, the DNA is TGTGCCAGCAGCCAAGACGTGATCACTGAAGCTTTCTTT. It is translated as CASSQDVITEAFF.

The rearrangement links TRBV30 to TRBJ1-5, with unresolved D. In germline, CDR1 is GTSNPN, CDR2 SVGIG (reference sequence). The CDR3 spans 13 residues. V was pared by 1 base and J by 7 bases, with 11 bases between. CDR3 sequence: CAWSAGEGQPQHF. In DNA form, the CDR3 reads TGTGCCTGGAGTGCCGGGGAAGGACAGCCCCAGCATTTT.

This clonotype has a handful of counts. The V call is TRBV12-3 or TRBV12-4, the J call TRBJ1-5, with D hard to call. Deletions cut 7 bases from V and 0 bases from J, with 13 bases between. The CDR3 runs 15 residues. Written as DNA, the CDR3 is TGTGCCAGCACTCCTACCATTAATAGCAATCAGCCCCAGCATTTT. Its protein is CASTPTINSNQPQHF.

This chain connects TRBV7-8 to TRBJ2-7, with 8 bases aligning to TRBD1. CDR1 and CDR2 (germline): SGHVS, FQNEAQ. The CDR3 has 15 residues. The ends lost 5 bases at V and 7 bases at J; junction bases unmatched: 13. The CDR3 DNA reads TGTGCCAGCAGCCTCGGGACAGGTGGGGCGGGAGAGCAGTACTTC. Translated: CASSLGTGGAGEQYF.

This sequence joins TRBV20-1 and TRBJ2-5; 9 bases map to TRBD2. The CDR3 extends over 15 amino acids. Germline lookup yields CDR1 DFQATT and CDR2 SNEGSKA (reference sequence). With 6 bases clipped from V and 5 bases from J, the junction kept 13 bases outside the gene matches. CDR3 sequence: CSAGTSLGGRETQYF. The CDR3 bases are TGCAGTGCCGGGACTAGCCTGGGGGGCAGGGAGACCCAGTACTTC.